Presented here are 9 T cell receptor beta chains from one specimen sequenced in a study of shared clonotypes between healthy human individuals. Measured with immunoSEQ multiplex PCR; TCRdb has only the in-frame clones, and not every one. This sample has about 480,000 clones, with 60% to 80% found just once. Sequenced input: PBMCs. These receptors came from a woman aged 40-49 years in good health. Some clones in this sample may be carry-over from other donors' samples.

The V and J genes are TRBV4-1 and TRBJ2-2, with D possibly being TRBD1 (6 bases). CDR3 size: 15 residues. Germline V gene lookup returns CDR1 MGHRA and CDR2 YSYEKL. Trimming removed 5 bases from V and 5 bases from J, with 15 bases in between. Written as DNA, the CDR3 is TGCGCCAGCAGCTACCGGCAACAGGGAACCGGGGAGCTGTTTTTT. It is translated as CASSYRQQGTGELFF.

The rearrangement joins TRBV5-1 to TRBJ2-7; D is possibly TRBD2 (6 bases). This CDR3 is 14 amino acids long. V was pared by 4 bases and J by 7 bases, with 18 bases between. Germline CDR1 SGHRS, CDR2 YFSETQ. The CDR3 DNA follows: TGCGCCAGCAGCCCGGAGGGGTCACGTCGGGAGCAGTACTTC. This translates into CASSPEGSRREQYF.

The rearrangement uses TRBV28 and TRBJ2-2; unclear D gene. This CDR3 spans 15 amino acids. Germline assignment: CDR1 MDHEN and CDR2 SYDVKM. V lost 6 bases to trimming and J lost 3 bases, with 14 bases between them. The CDR3 bases are TGTGCCAGCAGCCCCGTTGCGGACCACACCGGGGAGCTGTTTTTT. Residues: CASSPVADHTGELFF.

The chain employs TRBV6-1 and TRBJ2-7; D is possibly TRBD1 (5 bases). Trimming removed 8 bases from V and 3 bases from J, with 11 bases in between. CDR3 length equals 12 residues. Per the germline V gene, CDR1 is MNHNS and CDR2 is SASEGT. In nucleotides, the CDR3 is TGTGCCAGCCGGCAGGGTGGCTACGAGCAGTACTTC. Amino acid sequence: CASRQGGYEQYF.

The genes are TRBV25-1 and TRBJ2-1; possibly TRBD2 for D (7 bases). The CDR3 loop spans 14 amino acids. Trimming pared 6 bases from V and 7 bases from J, leaving 16 bases between. Germline values: CDR1 MGHDK, CDR2 SYGVNS. CDR3 region: CASRRGASGNEQFF. The CDR3 nucleotides read TGTGCCAGCAGACGGGGGGCCTCTGGTAATGAGCAGTTCTTC.

The genes are TRBV6-1 and TRBJ1-5, with D uncertain. Germline assignment: CDR1 MNHNS and CDR2 SASEGT. The CDR3 runs to 15 residues. Trimming shortened V by 1 base and J by 2 bases, and 9 bases separated the two germline ends. Here the CDR3 DNA reads TGTGCCAGCAGTGAAGGCAGGAGCGGCAATCAGCCCCAGCATTTT. This gives the protein CASSEGRSGNQPQHF.

The chain links TRBV23-1 to TRBJ2-3, with D perhaps given as TRBD1 or TRBD2 (6 bases each). TRBV23-1 is filed as an ORF, its function uncertain. This CDR3 comprises 15 residues. With 8 bases removed from V and 1 base from J, the gap between germline ends came to 16 bases. The CDR3: CASLRGQTRTDTQYF. The CDR3 DNA reads TGCGCCAGCCTTCGGGGGCAGACCCGCACAGATACGCAGTATTTT.

The chain has TRBV7-9 and TRBJ1-5; TRBD1 agrees at 8 bases. V dropped 1 base and J dropped 0; count of bases not matched to a gene: 8. Germline lookup yields CDR1 SEHNR and CDR2 FQNEAQ (reference sequence). This CDR3 region has 18 residues. The CDR3 DNA sequence: TGTGCCAGCAGCTTAGGGGACAGGACCCCCTATAGCAATCAGCCCCAGCATTTT. Protein: CASSLGDRTPYSNQPQHF.

The V call is TRBV6-5, the J call TRBJ2-5; tentatively, D is TRBD1 or TRBD2 (5 bases each). Gene TRBJ2-7 matches the end of the DNA better, so the J call may be wrong. The germline V gene has CDR1 MNHEY and CDR2 SVGAGI. There are 14 residues in the CDR3. CDR3 coding DNA: TGTGCCAGCAGTGTGGGACGGGGAGCCTACGAGCAGTACTTC. Amino acids: CASSVGRGAYEQYF.